This paragraph covers one T cell receptor beta chain sequence. This sample stems from a study of blood T cell repertoires in COVID-19. Study information: The study drew acute and convalescent COVID-19 samples from the United States, Italy and Spain. T cells, B-cell-depleted T cells, or PBMCs provided the cDNA or gDNA that served as material.

As originally analysed: Using reference gene primer amplification, nucleated cell counts were estimated. Clones were read by immunoSEQ multiplex PCR, and TCRdb kept only the in-frame ones, dropping some. D and trimming come from the DNA, and the V and J calls and clone size come from that table. The sample contains 200,000 to 250,000 clones, 70% to 90% of which appear only once. Germline assignment: CDR1 SGDLS and CDR2 YYNGEE. The CDR3 is 18 amino acids. The V and J ends lost 4 bases and 2 bases respectively, with 24 bases between them. The source of this sequence is a middle-aged woman who had recovered from COVID-19. The genes are TRBV9 and TRBJ1-2, with D possibly being TRBD1 (5 bases). What was sequenced was peripheral blood. In DNA form, the CDR3 reads TGTGCCAGCAGCCCTCGATCAGATAGGGGCCACGGGAACTATGGCTACACCTTC. Translation: CASSPRSDRGHGNYGYTF.